The 3 T cell receptor beta chains listed next were all sequenced from one sample in a study of response to subunit inactivated influenza vaccine. TCRdb re-analysed the RT-PCR reads in MiXCR, keeping a single row per CDR3 protein. Altogether about 800,000 distinct CDR3 sequences are present, 21% being singletons, with the ten largest covering roughly 10%. Sequenced here: PBMCs from blood, sampled roughly 5 days after vaccination. The origin of the receptors is a middle-aged man who received an inactivated influenza vaccine.

This clonotype was seen ten or more times. This rearrangement joins TRBV15 to TRBJ1-1, with D perhaps matching TRBD1 (5 bases). This CDR3 contains 16 residues. Germline lookup yields CDR1 LNHNV and CDR2 YYDKDF (reference sequence). V was shortened by 5 bases and J by 0 bases, with 16 bases between the two germline ends. In nucleotides, the CDR3 is TGTGCCACCAGCCGCCGATCCGGGGGGGTGAACACTGAAGCTTTCTTT. Its protein is CATSRRSGGVNTEAFF.

The rearrangement links TRBV12-3 or TRBV12-4 to TRBJ1-2; D is uncertain. With 7 bases removed from V and 4 bases from J, the gap between germline ends came to 16 bases. The CDR3 loop spans 14 amino acids. CDR3 coding DNA: TGTGCCAGCACCCTCGGAGGAGGAAGCTATGGCTACACCTTC. Translated, it gives CASTLGGGSYGYTF.

The chain recombines TRBV27 with TRBJ2-1, with 7 nucleotides matching TRBD2. V lost 7 bases to trimming and J lost 7 bases; unmatched junction nucleotides: 13. The CDR3 sequence is 15 residues long. Per germline, CDR1 MNHEY and CDR2 SMNVEV (reference sequence). The CDR3 spells CASTLGVAGGNEQFF. The CDR3 region has the DNA TGTGCCAGCACCCTGGGGGTAGCGGGTGGGAATGAGCAGTTCTTC.